Here is one T cell receptor beta chain with its context. Some clones are missing from TCRdb's copy, which holds only in-frame ones; the method was immunoSEQ multiplex PCR. The sample consists of approximately 21,000 clones, approximately 91% of them appearing once. The sample originates from a study of PD-1 blockade in classical Hodgkin lymphoma. Time point denoted: newly diagnosed, previously untreated cHL patient sample. It was by magnetic negative selection that CD4+ T cells were purified from thawed PBMCs. Germline V lookup: CDR1 SGHRS, CDR2 YFSETQ. The CDR3 loop spans 18 amino acids. Trimming removed 5 bases from V and 0 bases from J; junction bases left unmatched: 4.

The sample taken for sequencing was CD4+ T cells from blood. The TCR sequence derives from a human donor with classical Hodgkin lymphoma. The chain carries TRBV5-1 and TRBJ2-2; 16 bases align to TRBD2. CDR3 DNA sequence: TGCGCCAGCAGTCGGGGACTAGCGGGAGGGCCGAACACCGGGGAGCTGTTTTTT. Translation: CASSRGLAGGPNTGELFF.